This TCR beta chain comes out of a study of OX40 agonist ivuxolimab in advanced cancers. A few counts support this clone. The V and J ends lost 0 bases and 4 bases respectively, with 16 bases between them. The germline CDR1 and CDR2 sequences are LGHNA and YNFKEQ. This CDR3 spans 17 amino acids. The method was immunoSEQ multiplex PCR; TCRdb's version includes in-frame clones alone and lacks a portion of them. The sample lists 25,000 to 35,000 clones; approximately 86% were seen once. This chain connects TRBV4-2 to TRBJ1-5, with D possibly TRBD1 on 6 matching bases. Sequenced material: CD4+ or CD8+ T cells sorted from blood, taken in a trial of the OX40 agonist ivuxolimab. The TCR was taken from an adult with an advanced solid tumor such as melanoma, head and neck, liver or kidney cancer. The CDR3 is CASSQDYEGVRNQPQHF. For the CDR3, the DNA is TGTGCCAGCAGCCAAGATTACGAGGGGGTCCGAAATCAGCCCCAGCATTTT.